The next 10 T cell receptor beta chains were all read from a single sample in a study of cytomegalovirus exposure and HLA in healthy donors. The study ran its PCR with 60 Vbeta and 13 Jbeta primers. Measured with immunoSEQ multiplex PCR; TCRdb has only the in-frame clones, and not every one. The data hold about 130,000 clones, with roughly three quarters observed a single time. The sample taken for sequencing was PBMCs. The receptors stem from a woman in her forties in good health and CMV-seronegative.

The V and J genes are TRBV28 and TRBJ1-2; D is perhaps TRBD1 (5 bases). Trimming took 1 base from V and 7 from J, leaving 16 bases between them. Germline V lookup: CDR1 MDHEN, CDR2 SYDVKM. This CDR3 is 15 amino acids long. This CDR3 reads CASSLSVAGEGGYTF. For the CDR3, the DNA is TGTGCCAGCAGTTTATCTGTAGCGGGGGAAGGTGGCTACACCTTC.

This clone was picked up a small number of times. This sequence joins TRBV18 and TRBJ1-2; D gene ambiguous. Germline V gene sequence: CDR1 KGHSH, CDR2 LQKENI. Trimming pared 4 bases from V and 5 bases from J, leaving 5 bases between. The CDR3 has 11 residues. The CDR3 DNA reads TGTGCCAGCTCACGAGAATATGGCTACACCTTC. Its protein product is CASSREYGYTF.

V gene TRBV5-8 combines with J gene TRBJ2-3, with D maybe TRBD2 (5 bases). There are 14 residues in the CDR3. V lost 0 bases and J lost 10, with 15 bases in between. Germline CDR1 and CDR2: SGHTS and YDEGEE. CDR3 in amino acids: CASSLASSLFAQYF. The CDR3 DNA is TGTGCCAGCAGCTTGGCGTCTAGCTTGTTCGCGCAGTATTTT.

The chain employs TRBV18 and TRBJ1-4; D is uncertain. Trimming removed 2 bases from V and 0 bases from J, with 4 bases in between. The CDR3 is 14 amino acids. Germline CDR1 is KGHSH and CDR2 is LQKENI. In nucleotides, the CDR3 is TGTGCCAGCTCACCATATTCAACTAATGAAAAACTGTTTTTT. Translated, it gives CASSPYSTNEKLFF.

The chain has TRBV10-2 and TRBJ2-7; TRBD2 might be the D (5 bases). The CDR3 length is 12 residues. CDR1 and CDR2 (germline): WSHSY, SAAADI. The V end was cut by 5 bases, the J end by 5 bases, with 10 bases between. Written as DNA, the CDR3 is TGCGCCAGCAGTCCCAGCGGCGACGAGCAGTACTTC. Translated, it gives CASSPSGDEQYF.

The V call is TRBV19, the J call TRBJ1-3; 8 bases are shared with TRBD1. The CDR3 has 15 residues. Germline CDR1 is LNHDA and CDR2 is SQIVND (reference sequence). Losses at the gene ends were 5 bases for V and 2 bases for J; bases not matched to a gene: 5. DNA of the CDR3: TGTGCCAGTAGTGACAGGGGATGGGCTGGAAACACCATATATTTT. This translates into CASSDRGWAGNTIYF.

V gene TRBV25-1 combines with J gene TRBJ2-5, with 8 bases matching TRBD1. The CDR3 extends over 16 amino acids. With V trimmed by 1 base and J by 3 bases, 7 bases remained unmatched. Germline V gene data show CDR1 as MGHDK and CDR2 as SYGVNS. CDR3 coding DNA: TGTGCCAGCAGTGAATCAAACAGGGGGTGGGAAGAGACCCAGTACTTC. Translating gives CASSESNRGWEETQYF.

This CDR3 is CASSAGSMNTEAFF. In nucleotides, the CDR3 is TGCGCCAGCAGCGCGGGGTCTATGAACACTGAAGCTTTCTTT. The chain combines TRBV5-1 with TRBJ1-1; unclear D gene. Germline lookup yields CDR1 SGHRS and CDR2 YFSETQ. CDR3 length equals 14 residues. Trimming took 4 bases from V and 0 from J, leaving 10 bases between them.

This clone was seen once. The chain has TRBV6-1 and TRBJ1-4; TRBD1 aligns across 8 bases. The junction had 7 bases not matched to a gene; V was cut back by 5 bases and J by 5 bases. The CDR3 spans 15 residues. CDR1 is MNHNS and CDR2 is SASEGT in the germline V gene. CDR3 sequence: CASSRYGTGNEKLFF. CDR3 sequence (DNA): TGTGCCAGCAGTCGCTATGGGACAGGCAATGAAAAACTGTTTTTT.

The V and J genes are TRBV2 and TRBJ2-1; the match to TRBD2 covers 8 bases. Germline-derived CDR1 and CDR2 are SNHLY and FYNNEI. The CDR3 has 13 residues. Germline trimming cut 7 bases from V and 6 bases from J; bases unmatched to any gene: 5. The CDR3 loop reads CASKREGLNEQFF. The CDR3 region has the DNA TGTGCCAGCAAACGGGAGGGCCTCAATGAGCAGTTCTTC.